This T cell receptor beta chain emerged from a study of spatial heterogeneity in lung cancer (dated by TCRdb to the late 2010s). In the study overall: The donors were 70 or so patients from the lung TRACERx cohort who had early-stage, untreated non-small cell lung cancer. Follow-up PBMC samples were sequenced whenever available, and the median time to follow-up was about 24 months after resection. Beta-chain transcripts were consistently detected in greater numbers than alpha-chain transcripts, which likely reflected higher beta-chain transcript abundance. In the raw uncorrected reads, each unique combination of TCR and UMI appeared more than ten times on average. The study quantitatively compared TCR alpha and beta repertoires across multiple tumor regions, matched nontumor lung and blood in non-small cell lung cancer. Nonsynonymous mutation counts, determined by whole-exome sequencing of tumor tissue, were related to features of the TCR repertoire. Both alpha and beta chains were TCR-sequenced in hundreds of tumor regions, under 70 matched nontumor lung samples and approximately 50 PBMC samples obtained at surgery.

Broad study findings and their caveats: Ubiquitous expanded tumor TCRs showed up in blood more often at tumor resection than at routine follow-up. Comparisons of baseline and follow-up blood repertoires included only approximately 14 patients. Additional single-cell paired TCR alpha and beta sequencing was considered necessary to confirm, at a functional level, the hypothesis that regional TCRs recognize regional mutations.

A remark on this clonotype: The antigen this receptor binds is unknown. No much larger clonotype is one base removed from it; base qualities were not supplied.

Including cysteine and phenylalanine, the CDR3 has 15 amino acids. Only the CDR3 region is kept as DNA, spanning 45 bases read in frame from base 1. From a lookup of the germline V gene (reference sequence), CDR1 and CDR2 are LNHNV and YYDKDF. V is shortened by 0 bases, J by 2 bases, and the region joining them spans 10 bases. Reading the label with the study, this specimen's time point is: blood at routine non-recurrence follow-up after resection. Without any cell sorting, TCR sequencing was performed on whole RNA extracted either from tumor and nontumor lung tissue or from cryopreserved PBMC samples. Only patients with enough RNA available from two or more tumor regions were chosen for TCR sequencing. The library was made by 5' RACE. TCRdb shows the sequencer as NextSeq 500. The TCR library protocol attached a unique molecular identifier to each TCR cDNA molecule to allow correction of PCR and sequencing errors. As for how the authors treated the data: Decombinator tools were used for TCR identification, UMI-based error correction and CDR3 extraction. TCRs above a frequency of 2 per 1,000, corresponding to the top 1% of the tumor frequency distribution, were defined as expanded. Rényi diversity was computed with the R vegan package after subsampling each repertoire 100 times to 5,000 TCRs. CDR3 similarity networks were built from amino acid triplet string-kernel similarity, connecting CDR3s with pairwise similarity above 0.82. TCRdb reprocessing: public reads trimmed at Q25 with fastp, clones called with MiXCR, in-frame beta chains kept. Rows are combined by CDR3 protein, so each entry shows the most common genes and DNA. The V and J calls and clone size are TCRdb's, not the authors'. The sample includes roughly 120,000 distinct CDR3 sequences, with about 12% observed a single time. 15% to 20% of the sample lies in the top ten.

The source material was PBMCs, sampled at follow-up. This TCR came from a male donor with early-stage non-small cell lung cancer. This chain is built from TRBV15 and TRBJ2-5, and perhaps TRBD2 as D gene, on 5 matching bases. This receptor has the CDR3 CATSRDVGLQETQYF. The DNA sequence is given as TGTGCCACCAGCAGAGATGTTGGACTTCAAGAGACCCAGTACTTC.